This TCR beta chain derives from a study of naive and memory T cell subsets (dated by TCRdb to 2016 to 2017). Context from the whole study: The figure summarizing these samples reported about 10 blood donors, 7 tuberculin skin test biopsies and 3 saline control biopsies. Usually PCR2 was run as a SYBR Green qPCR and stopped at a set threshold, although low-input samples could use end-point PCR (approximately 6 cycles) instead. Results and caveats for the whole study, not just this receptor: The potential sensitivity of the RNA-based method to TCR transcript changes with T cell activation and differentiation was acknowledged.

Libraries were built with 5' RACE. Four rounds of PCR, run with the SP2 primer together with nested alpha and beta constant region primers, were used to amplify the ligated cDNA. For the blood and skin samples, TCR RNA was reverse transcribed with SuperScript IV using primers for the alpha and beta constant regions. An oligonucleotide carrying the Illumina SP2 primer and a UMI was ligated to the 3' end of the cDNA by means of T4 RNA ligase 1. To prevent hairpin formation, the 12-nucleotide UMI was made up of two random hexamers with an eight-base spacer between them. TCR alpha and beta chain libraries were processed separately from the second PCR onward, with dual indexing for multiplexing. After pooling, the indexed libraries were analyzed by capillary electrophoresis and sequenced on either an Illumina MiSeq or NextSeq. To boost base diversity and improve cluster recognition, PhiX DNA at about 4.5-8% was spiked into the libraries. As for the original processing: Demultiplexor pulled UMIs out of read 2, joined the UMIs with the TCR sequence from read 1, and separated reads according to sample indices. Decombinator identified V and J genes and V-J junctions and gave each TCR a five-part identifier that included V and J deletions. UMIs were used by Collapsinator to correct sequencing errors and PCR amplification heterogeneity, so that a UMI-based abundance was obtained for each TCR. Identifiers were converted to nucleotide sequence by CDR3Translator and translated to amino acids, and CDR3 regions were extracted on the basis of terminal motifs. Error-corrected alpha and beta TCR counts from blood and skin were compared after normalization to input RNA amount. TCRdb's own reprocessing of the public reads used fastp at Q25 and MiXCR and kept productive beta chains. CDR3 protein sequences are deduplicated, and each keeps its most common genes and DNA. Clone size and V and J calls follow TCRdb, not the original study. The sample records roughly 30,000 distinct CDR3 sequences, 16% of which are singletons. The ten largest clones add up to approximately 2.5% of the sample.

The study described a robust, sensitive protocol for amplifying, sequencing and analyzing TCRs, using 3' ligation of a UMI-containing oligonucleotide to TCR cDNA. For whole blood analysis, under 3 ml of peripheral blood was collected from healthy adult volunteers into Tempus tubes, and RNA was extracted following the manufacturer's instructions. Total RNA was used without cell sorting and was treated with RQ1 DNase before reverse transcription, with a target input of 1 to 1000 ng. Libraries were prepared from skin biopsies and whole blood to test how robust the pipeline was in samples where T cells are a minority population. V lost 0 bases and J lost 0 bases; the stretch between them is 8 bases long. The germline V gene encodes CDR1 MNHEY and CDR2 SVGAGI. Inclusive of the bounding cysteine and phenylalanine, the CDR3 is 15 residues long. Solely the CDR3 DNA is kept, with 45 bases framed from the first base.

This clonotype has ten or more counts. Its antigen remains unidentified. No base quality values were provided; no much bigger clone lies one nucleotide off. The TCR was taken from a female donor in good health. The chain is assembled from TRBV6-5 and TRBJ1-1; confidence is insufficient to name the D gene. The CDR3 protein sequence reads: CASSYSRVVNTEAFF. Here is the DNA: TGTGCCAGCAGTTACTCGAGGGTTGTGAACACTGAAGCTTTCTTT.